This TCR beta chain derives from a study of CD8+CD57+ T cells in acquired aplastic anemia. Study-level results: With respect to CD8+ Simpson's diversity, patients and controls did not differ significantly.

Genomic DNA provided the template from which TCR beta VDJ and CDR3 profiles were obtained. TCRdb analysed the reads with MiXCR anew, one entry per CDR3 protein. The table has about 270,000 distinct CDR3 sequences, 55% to 60% seen once. With 1 base clipped from V and 6 bases from J, the junction kept 9 bases outside the gene matches. CDR3 length: 15 amino acids. From germline, CDR1 is DFQATT and CDR2 SNEGSKA (reference sequence). At least ten counts were recorded for this clonotype. What it recognizes is unknown. The source is a human donor with severe aplastic anemia or a healthy control (not recorded which). Sequenced: sorted CD4+, CD8+, or CD8+CD57+ T cells (not recorded which) from PBMCs. This sequence joins TRBV20-1 and TRBJ1-5, with 7 bases lining up with TRBD1. The CDR3 region is CSARVSGGDVQPQHF. Here the CDR3 DNA reads TGCAGTGCTAGAGTGTCAGGGGGGGACGTTCAGCCCCAGCATTTT.